The 20 T cell receptor beta chains presented below share a single source sample, sequenced in a study of shared clonotypes between healthy human individuals. Profiled with immunoSEQ multiplex PCR; TCRdb holds only in-frame clones, not every one. This table has over 2 million clones, around 93% appearing once. The sample consisted of naive CD4+ T cells from PBMCs. Subset here: CD45RA+ positively selected. These receptors came from a man aged 18 to 30 in good health. Some clones in this sample may be carry-over from other donors' samples.

CDR3 in DNA: TGTGCCAGTACCGGCGGGAACAGGGGGCTGTCTGGAAACACCATATATTTT. It codes for CASTGGNRGLSGNTIYF. The chain has TRBV19 and TRBJ1-3, with TRBD1 matching 9 bases. CDR1 and CDR2 from the germline V gene are LNHDA and SQIVND (reference sequence). CDR3 length: 17 residues. With V trimmed by 7 bases and J by 1 base, 11 bases remained unmatched.

V gene TRBV7-9 combines with J gene TRBJ2-3, with 12 bases identical to TRBD2. The CDR3 is 15 amino acids. Trimming at V came to 4 bases and at J to 4 bases, leaving 3 bases not matched to a gene. Germline V CDR1 and CDR2: SEHNR, FQNEAQ (reference sequence). The CDR3 DNA is TGTGCCAGCAGCTCACTAGCGGGAGGAGCAGATACGCAGTATTTT. This encodes CASSSLAGGADTQYF.

This clone was observed once. The chain uses TRBV6-5 and TRBJ2-7; D may correspond to TRBD1 or TRBD2 (5 bases each). The V gene lost 6 bases and the J gene lost 5 bases, with 11 bases spanning the gap. Germline V gene sequence: CDR1 MNHEY, CDR2 SVGAGI. This CDR3 is 12 amino acids long. The CDR3 DNA sequence: TGTGCCAGCAGCGGTGGGACCCACGAGCAGTACTTC. This codes for CASSGGTHEQYF.

The CDR3 spells CASSLAGQDTGELFF. As DNA, the CDR3 is TGCGCCAGCAGCTTGGCCGGACAGGACACCGGGGAGCTGTTTTTT. This chain connects TRBV5-1 to TRBJ2-2, with 7 bases matching TRBD1. CDR3 length: 15 amino acids. The germline CDR1 and CDR2 sequences are SGHRS and YFSETQ. V shed 0 bases, J shed 3 bases, and the junction held 2 bases outside the gene matches.

The chain employs TRBV9 and TRBJ2-5; TRBD1 is a possible D gene (7 bases). Per the germline V gene, CDR1 is SGDLS and CDR2 is YYNGEE. The CDR3 totals 14 residues. V was pared by 4 bases and J by 4 bases, with 14 bases between. The CDR3 DNA reads TGTGCCAGCAGCCAAGGGGGCGGGGTAGAGACCCAGTACTTC. Its translation: CASSQGGGVETQYF.

The gene calls are TRBV6-1 and TRBJ1-3, with 7 bases lining up with TRBD1. V shed 7 bases and J 7 bases; nucleotides not matched to a gene: 4. Germline CDR1 is MNHNS and CDR2 is SASEGT. There are 12 residues in the CDR3. The CDR3 protein is CASKLQGNTIYF. The CDR3 DNA reads as TGTGCCAGCAAACTACAGGGGAACACCATATATTTT.

The V and J genes are TRBV4-1 and TRBJ2-7, with 9 bases aligning to TRBD1. The CDR3 is 17 amino acids. Per the germline V gene, CDR1 is MGHRA and CDR2 is YSYEKL. V lost 4 bases and J lost 3; bases outside the gene matches: 13. In DNA, the CDR3 is TGCGCCAGCAGCCCAAACTTTTCGGGACAGGGTGACTACGAGCAGTACTTC. It codes for CASSPNFSGQGDYEQYF.

The V and J genes are TRBV5-4 and TRBJ2-7; no firm D call. CDR1 is SGHNT and CDR2 is YYREEE in the germline V gene (reference sequence). This CDR3 has 12 residues. V was clipped by 3 bases and J by 8 bases, with 12 bases between them. DNA for the CDR3: TGTGCCAGCAGCTCCCCTGAAGTAAAGCAGTACTTC. It yields the protein CASSSPEVKQYF.

The chain is built from TRBV5-1 and TRBJ1-2, with D possibly TRBD1 on 6 matching bases. Deletions cut 3 bases from V and 5 bases from J, with 17 bases between. CDR1 is SGHRS and CDR2 is YFSETQ in the germline V gene. The CDR3 loop spans 15 amino acids. The CDR3 DNA reads TGCGCCAGCAGCTCGCTACCGGGACATCCATATGGCTACACCTTC. This encodes CASSSLPGHPYGYTF. Filled out from reference TRBV5-1 and TRBJ1-2, the complete variable domain reads KAGVTQTPRYLIKTRGQQVTLSCSPISGHRSVSWYQQTPGQGLQFLFEYFSETQRNKGNFPGRFSGRQFSNSRSEMNVSTLELGDSALYLCASSSLPGHPYGYTFGSGTRLTVV.

A word on this clone: Germline and junction disagree at one end, which may indicate a read error. The chain links TRBV6-1 to TRBJ1-4; 8 positions agree with TRBD1. Germline-derived CDR1 and CDR2 are MNHNS and SASEGT. The CDR3 extends over 14 amino acids. CDR3 region: CASRSGASGQGALF. CDR3 nucleotides: TGTGCCAGCAGATCCGGGGCCAGCGGTCAGGGGGCCCTTTTT.

This chain joins TRBV10-3 and TRBJ2-1; TRBD2 aligns across 13 bases. Germline trimming cut 3 bases from V and 7 bases from J; bases unmatched to any gene: 6. This CDR3 has 16 amino acids. Germline-derived CDR1 and CDR2 are ENHRY and SYGVKD. This chain's CDR3 is CAISDPGLAGTNEQFF. CDR3 nucleotide sequence: TGTGCCATCAGTGACCCGGGACTAGCGGGAACGAATGAGCAGTTCTTC.

CDR3 sequence reads: CASRKTSGGDNEQFF. The CDR3 DNA follows: TGCGCCAGCAGAAAGACCAGCGGGGGGGACAATGAGCAGTTCTTC. The V call is TRBV4-3, the J call TRBJ2-1; 10 positions match TRBD2. The CDR3 contains 15 residues. CDR1 and CDR2 (germline): LGHNA, YSLEER. Trimming at V came to 6 bases and at J to 5 bases, leaving 7 bases not matched to a gene.

This chain links TRBV2 with TRBJ2-4, with D tentatively TRBD1 or TRBD2 (5 bases each). This CDR3 is built from 15 residues. Germline V CDR1 and CDR2: SNHLY, FYNNEI. Trimming stripped 4 bases from V and 0 bases from J, with 10 bases between. CDR3 DNA sequence: TGTGCCAGCAGTGCCGAAGGGACAGCCAAAAACATTCAGTACTTC. It yields the protein CASSAEGTAKNIQYF.

The chain uses TRBV27 and TRBJ1-3, with unresolved D. This CDR3 spans 13 amino acids. The V and J ends lost 2 bases and 4 bases respectively, with 6 bases between them. Germline V CDR1 and CDR2: MNHEY, SMNVEV (reference sequence). CDR3 sequence: CASSLIQGNTIYF. In DNA, the CDR3 is TGTGCCAGCAGTTTAATACAGGGAAACACCATATATTTT.

This chain connects TRBV25-1 to TRBJ1-1, with TRBD1 matching over 8 bases. CDR1 is MGHDK, CDR2 SYGVNS, per germline. The V segment lost 6 bases and the J segment 8 bases; nucleotides outside the gene matches: 11. The CDR3 covers 14 residues. In DNA, the CDR3 is TGTGCCAGCAGGGATGACAGGGGTAGAAAGGAAGCTTTCTTT. Amino acid sequence: CASRDDRGRKEAFF.

J is TRBJ1-2 and V is TRBV28; the match to TRBD1 covers 8 bases. Trimming cost V 8 bases and J 2 bases; bases outside gene matches: 4. The germline V gene has CDR1 MDHEN and CDR2 SYDVKM. The CDR3 is made up of 13 amino acids. The CDR3 here is CASVQGGNYGYTF. In nucleotides, the CDR3 is TGTGCCAGCGTACAGGGGGGGAACTATGGCTACACCTTC.

The chain uses TRBV5-1 and TRBJ2-2, with no clear D. This CDR3 has 14 amino acids. Germline V gene data show CDR1 as SGHRS and CDR2 as YFSETQ. V gave up 7 bases and J gave up 0 bases, with 10 bases separating them. The CDR3 here is CASGMVPNTGELFF. The DNA for the CDR3 is TGCGCCAGCGGGATGGTCCCGAACACCGGGGAGCTGTTTTTT.

The table lists this clone with a count of one. The chain combines TRBV11-2 with TRBJ1-1; D gene ambiguous. V lost 6 bases to trimming and J lost 3 bases, with 11 bases between them. Germline lookup yields CDR1 SGHAT and CDR2 FQNNGV. The CDR3 is 13 residues long. CDR3 sequence: CASSPGGHTEAFF. As DNA, the CDR3 is TGTGCCAGCAGTCCTGGTGGGCACACTGAAGCTTTCTTT.

V gene TRBV18 combines with J gene TRBJ2-3; D gene ambiguous. Germline values: CDR1 KGHSH, CDR2 LQKENI. The CDR3 covers 14 residues. With 3 bases removed from V and 4 bases from J, the gap between germline ends came to 11 bases. DNA for the CDR3: TGTGCCAGCTCACCCCTCGACGAGCCAGATACGCAGTATTTT. Translated, it gives CASSPLDEPDTQYF.

CDR3 nucleotides: TGTGCCAGCACCCCTAGCGGGAAGGGAGAGACCCAGTACTTC. Its protein product is CASTPSGKGETQYF. The chain carries TRBV7-3 and TRBJ2-5, with TRBD2 identical over 9 bases. The CDR3 has 14 amino acids. From germline, CDR1 is SGHTA and CDR2 FQGTGA. V was clipped by 7 bases and J by 4 bases; unmatched bases: 7.